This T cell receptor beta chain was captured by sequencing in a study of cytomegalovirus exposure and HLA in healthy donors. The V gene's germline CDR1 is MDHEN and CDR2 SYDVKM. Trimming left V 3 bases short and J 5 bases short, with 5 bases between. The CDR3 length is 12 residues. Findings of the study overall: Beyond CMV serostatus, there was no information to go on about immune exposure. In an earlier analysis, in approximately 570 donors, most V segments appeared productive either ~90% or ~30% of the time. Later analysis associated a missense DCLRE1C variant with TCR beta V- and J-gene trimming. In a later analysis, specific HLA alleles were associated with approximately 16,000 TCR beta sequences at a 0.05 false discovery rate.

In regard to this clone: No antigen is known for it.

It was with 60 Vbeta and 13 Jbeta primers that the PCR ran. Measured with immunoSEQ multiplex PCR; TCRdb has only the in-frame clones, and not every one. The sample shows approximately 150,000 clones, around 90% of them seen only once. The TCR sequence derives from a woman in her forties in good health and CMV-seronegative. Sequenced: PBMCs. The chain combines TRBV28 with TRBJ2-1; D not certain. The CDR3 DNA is TGTGCCAGCAGTTTTCCAGACAATGAGCAGTTCTTC. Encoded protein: CASSFPDNEQFF.